This T cell receptor (beta chain) appears in the sequencing data of a study of blood T cells in healthy people across ages. The second PCR ran about 6 to 12 cycles with a sample-barcoded 5' primer and J-beta primers. Tagging of each cDNA molecule was performed by a template-switch adaptor with 12 random nucleotides. One entry per CDR3 protein results from TCRdb running MiXCR on the 5' RACE reads. The sample carries 1.5 million to 1.8 million distinct CDR3 sequences, roughly 43% recorded once. Whole-study findings and limits: TCR beta diversity, measured per million T cells, fell in a roughly linear way with age.

V lost 5 bases and J lost 11, with 24 bases in between. The CDR3 spans 14 residues. The germline CDR1 and CDR2 sequences are DFQATT and SNEGSKA (reference sequence). On this clonotype: The antigen remains unidentified.

The chain links TRBV20-1 to TRBJ2-5; D is possibly TRBD2 (6 bases). The receptor was derived from a woman aged 18-29 years in good health. The sequencing sample was made of blood. In nucleotides, the CDR3 is TGCAGTGCTTATAGGACTAAAAGGACTGGAGAGCAGTACTTC. It yields the protein CSAYRTKRTGEQYF.